Below are 24 T cell receptor beta chains sequenced from a single sample in a study of vaccination and CD4 T cells after COVID-19. Their antigen targets remain unknown. Oncomine TCR Beta short-read sequencing was applied to DNA from cultured CD4+ T cells. TCRdb reanalysed the PCR reads using MiXCR and keeps one entry per CDR3 protein. The table has under 20,000 distinct CDR3 sequences, 55% to 70% seen once. Sample treatment: approximately 9-day PBMC culture with coronavirus spike peptide pools or control peptides (ViraFEST assay). Sequenced sample: CD4+ T cells from blood, cultured in vitro. All receptors derive from a human donor who had recovered from COVID-19.

V is TRBV19 and J is TRBJ1-4, with D tentatively TRBD1 (6 bases). The germline V and J ends were trimmed by 8 bases and 7 bases, with 14 bases remaining between them. CDR1 and CDR2 (germline): LNHDA, SQIVND (reference sequence). CDR3 size: 13 residues. This CDR3 is CASGPGGREKLFF. The DNA of the CDR3 is TGTGCCAGTGGCCCTGGGGGCCGTGAAAAACTGTTTTTT.

Points on this clonotype: This CDR3 is missing its conserved last phenylalanine or tryptophan, likely due to a read error. The DNA for the CDR3 is TGCAGTGCAGAACGGGACAGGGGACCACCACAGTTTGGGCCCCAGCATTCT. It yields the protein CSAERDRGPPQFGPQHS. This rearrangement joins TRBV20-1 to TRBJ1-5; TRBD1 aligns across 10 bases. The trim removed 6 bases at V and 9 bases at J, leaving 20 bases unmatched. This CDR3 has 17 amino acids. From germline, CDR1 is DFQATT and CDR2 SNEGSKA (reference sequence).

This sequence joins TRBV20-1 and TRBJ2-3; tentatively, D is TRBD2 (6 bases). CDR3 length equals 17 residues. Germline V gene data show CDR1 as DFQATT and CDR2 as SNEGSKA (reference sequence). Trimming took off 0 bases at V and 1 base at J, with 17 bases between the two ends. The CDR3 DNA sequence: TGCAGTGCTAGAGATATCTACACTAGCACGGGCACAGATACGCAGTATTTT. It codes for CSARDIYTSTGTDTQYF.

In this sample, this clonotype turned up once. V is TRBV27 and J is TRBJ1-1; 8 positions agree with TRBD1. CDR3 length: 14 amino acids. V lost 6 bases and J lost 5; bases outside the gene matches: 8. Germline-derived CDR1 and CDR2 are MNHEY and SMNVEV (reference sequence). The CDR3 DNA reads as TGTGCCAGCAGACTGGACAGGGTAGGGACTGAAGCTTTCTTT. Protein product: CASRLDRVGTEAFF.

This clonotype was observed a handful of times. J is TRBJ2-1 and V is TRBV6-1; 9 positions agree with TRBD2. Germline lookup yields CDR1 MNHNS and CDR2 SASEGT. V dropped 7 bases and J dropped 7; count of bases not matched to a gene: 5. This CDR3 has 13 residues. The CDR3 sequence: CASKMGLANEQFF. DNA for the CDR3: TGTGCCAGCAAAATGGGACTAGCTAATGAGCAGTTCTTC.

This clonotype was seen only a few times. The genes are TRBV19 and TRBJ1-1; no clear D gene. V was clipped by 2 bases and J by 0 bases, with 7 bases between them. CDR3 size: 14 residues. In germline, CDR1 is LNHDA, CDR2 SQIVND (reference sequence). The chain's CDR3 is CASSIYSVNTEAFF. The CDR3 coding sequence is TGTGCCAGTAGTATATATAGCGTGAACACTGAAGCTTTCTTT.

The chain links TRBV6-1 to TRBJ1-3, with D unresolved. The CDR3 sequence is 13 residues long. Germline values: CDR1 MNHNS, CDR2 SASEGT. The V and J ends lost 6 bases and 4 bases respectively, with 10 bases between them. The chain's CDR3 is CASSLQAGNTIYF. The CDR3 DNA is TGTGCCAGCAGCCTCCAGGCGGGAAACACCATATATTTT.

The gene calls are TRBV20-1 and TRBJ2-1; D might be TRBD1 (6 bases). Per the germline V gene, CDR1 is DFQATT and CDR2 is SNEGSKA (reference sequence). CDR3 length: 11 residues. The V and J ends lost 1 base and 10 bases respectively, with 8 bases between them. The CDR3 nucleotides are TGCAGTGCTAGAGTAGGGGGAGAGCAGTTCTTC. As protein: CSARVGGEQFF.

This rearrangement joins TRBV12-3 or TRBV12-4 to TRBJ2-1; D perhaps matches TRBD1 (6 bases). Trimming removed 5 bases at V and 3 bases at J, with 11 bases between. This CDR3 comprises 14 residues. Here the CDR3 DNA reads TGTGCCAGCAGTCCCGCAGGGGTCTACAATGAGCAGTTCTTC. Amino acids: CASSPAGVYNEQFF.

This sequence joins TRBV7-2 and TRBJ2-1, with D tentatively TRBD1 (5 bases). The CDR3 spans 14 residues. V was cut by 3 bases and J by 15 bases, with 21 bases left in between. Germline CDR1 is SGHTA and CDR2 is FQGNSA. The CDR3 loop is CASSLGFSRGRRFF. CDR3 sequence (DNA): TGTGCCAGCAGCTTGGGGTTTTCTAGGGGTCGGAGGTTCTTC.

This rearrangement joins TRBV7-9 to TRBJ2-1; TRBD2 aligns across 7 bases. The V and J ends lost 5 bases and 0 bases, in that order; junction bases with no gene match: 4. Germline values: CDR1 SEHNR, CDR2 FQNEAQ (reference sequence). CDR3 length equals 15 residues. The CDR3 spells CASSEAGASYNEQFF. CDR3 DNA sequence: TGTGCCAGCAGCGAGGCGGGAGCCTCCTACAATGAGCAGTTCTTC.

The chain couples TRBV2 to TRBJ1-5; 7 bases are shared with TRBD1. The CDR3 covers 14 residues. Per the germline V gene, CDR1 is SNHLY and CDR2 is FYNNEI. The ends lost 5 bases at V and 3 bases at J; junction bases unmatched: 4. DNA for the CDR3: TGTGCCAGCAGTCTTGACAGGGTCAATCAGCCCCAGCATTTT. It translates to CASSLDRVNQPQHF.

This chain joins TRBV3-1 and TRBJ2-1, with 8 bases lining up with TRBD1. The length of the CDR3 is 15 residues. CDR1 and CDR2 (germline): LGHDT, YNNKEL (reference sequence). The trim removed 6 bases at V and 4 bases at J, leaving 8 bases unmatched. The DNA for the CDR3 is TGTGCCAGCAGGCCAGGGGGCGGTTCATACAATGAGCAGTTCTTC. Encoded protein: CASRPGGGSYNEQFF.

V gene TRBV3-1 combines with J gene TRBJ2-3; TRBD2 agrees at 10 bases. The junction had 8 bases not matched to a gene; V was cut back by 4 bases and J by 1 base. The CDR3 has 17 amino acids. Germline CDR1 and CDR2: LGHDT and YNNKEL (reference sequence). The CDR3 loop is CASSPWLAGDGTDTQYF. CDR3 nucleotides: TGTGCCAGCAGCCCTTGGCTAGCGGGAGACGGCACAGATACGCAGTATTTT.

The rearrangement links TRBV27 to TRBJ1-2, with 8 bases matching TRBD1. CDR3 length: 12 residues. V lost 6 bases and J lost 5; bases outside the gene matches: 2. The germline CDR1 and CDR2 sequences are MNHEY and SMNVEV (reference sequence). This chain's CDR3 is CASRGQAYGYTF. CDR3 DNA sequence: TGTGCCAGCAGGGGACAGGCTTATGGCTACACCTTC.

V is TRBV6-7 and J is TRBJ2-7; 8 nucleotides line up with TRBD1. TRBV6-7 is annotated as an ORF whose role is uncertain. The CDR3 extends over 16 amino acids. With V trimmed by 6 bases and J by 4 bases, 14 bases remained unmatched. The CDR3 here is CASSQADQGASYEQYF. The DNA for the CDR3 is TGTGCCAGCAGCCAAGCCGATCAGGGGGCCTCATACGAGCAGTACTTC.

A few counts support this clonotype. This chain joins TRBV19 and TRBJ2-5, with D maybe TRBD1 (6 bases). V was clipped by 6 bases and J by 0 bases, with 11 bases between them. Germline values: CDR1 LNHDA, CDR2 SQIVND (reference sequence). The CDR3 spans 14 residues. The CDR3 protein is CASRTRTDQETQYF. In nucleotides, the CDR3 is TGTGCCAGTAGGACAAGGACAGACCAAGAGACCCAGTACTTC.

The rearrangement uses TRBV5-1 and TRBJ2-5, with 9 bases matching TRBD1. CDR1 SGHRS and CDR2 YFSETQ come from the germline V gene. Losses at the gene ends were 4 bases for V and 4 bases for J; bases not matched to a gene: 5. This CDR3 is 14 amino acids long. CDR3 residues: CASSPGTGLETQYF. CDR3 DNA sequence: TGCGCCAGCAGCCCCGGGACAGGGTTAGAGACCCAGTACTTC.

This chain uses TRBV6-5 with TRBJ2-7; D not certain. V dropped 0 bases and J dropped 2 bases, with 8 bases sitting between them. This CDR3 is built from 14 residues. CDR1 and CDR2 (germline): MNHEY, SVGAGI. The CDR3 region has the DNA TGTGCCAGCAGTTACTCCCAGGTTGCCTACGAGCAGTACTTC. Translated: CASSYSQVAYEQYF.

This clonotype turned up a few times. V usage is TRBV6-1 and J usage is TRBJ1-3, with unresolved D. The CDR3 spans 11 residues. Germline CDR1 and CDR2: MNHNS and SASEGT. Between the trimmed V and J ends, which lost 2 bases and 7 bases, there was a span of 3 bases. The CDR3 protein is CASSEWNTIYF. As DNA, the CDR3 is TGTGCCAGCAGTGAATGGAACACCATATATTTT.

This clonotype was found a few times. V gene TRBV7-6 combines with J gene TRBJ1-1; a possible D gene is TRBD1 (5 bases). The ends were cut back, 7 bases at V and 1 base at J, with 13 bases in the middle. The CDR3 length is 14 residues. The germline CDR1 and CDR2 sequences are SGHVS and FNYEAQ. The DNA of the CDR3 is TGTGCCAGCATCATCGGGGGTGGGAACACTGAAGCTTTCTTT. Residues: CASIIGGGNTEAFF. The full variable domain, its missing parts supplied by reference TRBV7-6 and TRBJ1-1, is GAGVSQSPRYKVTKRGQDVALRCDPISGHVSLYWYRQALGQGPEFLTYFNYEAQQDKSGLPNDRFSAERPEGSISTLTIQRTEQRDSAMYRCASIIGGGNTEAFFGQGTRLTVV.

This chain joins TRBV6-1 and TRBJ2-7; possible D gene TRBD2, 6 bases. This CDR3 spans 15 amino acids. The germline V gene encodes CDR1 MNHNS and CDR2 SASEGT. The V and J ends lost 6 bases and 2 bases respectively, with 17 bases between them. The CDR3 spells CASRLRDSRAYEQYF. The CDR3 coding sequence is TGTGCCAGCAGACTGCGGGACTCCAGAGCCTACGAGCAGTACTTC.

CDR3 DNA: TGCAGTGCTAGAGGGACCCTTCGGGTCAATTACAATGAGCAGTTCTTC. It specifies CSARGTLRVNYNEQFF. This sequence joins TRBV20-1 and TRBJ2-1; D is ambiguous. The CDR3 spans 16 residues. V gave up 1 base and J gave up 4 bases, with 17 bases separating them. Germline CDR1 reads DFQATT; CDR2 reads SNEGSKA (reference sequence).

The CDR3 nucleotides are TGTGCCAGCAGCACCCAGGGTTGGGGCGGGGAGCTGTTTTTT. Its protein product is CASSTQGWGGELFF. The gene calls are TRBV7-3 and TRBJ2-2; maybe TRBD1 (5 bases). V was trimmed by 5 bases and J by 7 bases, leaving 14 bases between them. The germline V gene has CDR1 SGHTA and CDR2 FQGTGA. The CDR3 contains 14 residues. Combining the CDR3 with reference TRBV7-3 and TRBJ2-2 gives the whole variable domain GAGVSQTPSNKVTEKGKYVELRCDPISGHTALYWYRQSLGQGPEFLIYFQGTGAADDSGLPNDRFFAVRPEGSVSTLKIQRTERGDSAVYLCASSTQGWGGELFFGEGSRLTVL.